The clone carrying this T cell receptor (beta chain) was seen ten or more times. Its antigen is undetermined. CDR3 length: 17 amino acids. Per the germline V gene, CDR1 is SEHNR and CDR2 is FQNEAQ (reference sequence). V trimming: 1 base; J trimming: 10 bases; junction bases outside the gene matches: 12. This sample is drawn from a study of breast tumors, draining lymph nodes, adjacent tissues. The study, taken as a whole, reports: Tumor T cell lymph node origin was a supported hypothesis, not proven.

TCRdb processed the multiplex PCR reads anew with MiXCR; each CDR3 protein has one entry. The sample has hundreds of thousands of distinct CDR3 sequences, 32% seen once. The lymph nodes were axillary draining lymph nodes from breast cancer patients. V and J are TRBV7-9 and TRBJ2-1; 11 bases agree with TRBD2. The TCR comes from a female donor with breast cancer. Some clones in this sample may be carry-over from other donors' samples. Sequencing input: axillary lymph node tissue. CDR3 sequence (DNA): TGTGCCAGCAGCTTAGGTATGTCGGGACTAGCGGCCTTCGAGCAGTTCTTC. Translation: CASSLGMSGLAAFEQFF.